Below are 20 T cell receptor beta chains sequenced from a single sample in a study of T cells in Graves' hyperthyroidism and ophthalmopathy. Researchers amplified the TCR beta CDR3 regions from RNA transcripts. Initially, a first-round RT-PCR of the TCR CDR3 employed the HTBI primer set. Each CDR3 protein gets one entry after TCRdb re-called the multiplex PCR reads with MiXCR. The table lists 330,000 or so distinct CDR3 sequences, roughly a fifth of them singletons. Sequences were obtained from blood. The origin of the receptors is a man between 50 and 59 years old with Graves' ophthalmopathy.

This chain connects TRBV7-8 to TRBJ2-3; 13 nucleotides match TRBD2. Germline CDR1 and CDR2: SGHVS and FQNEAQ. This CDR3 is 18 amino acids long. V dropped 1 base and J dropped 5; count of bases not matched to a gene: 9. The CDR3 region has the DNA TGTGCCAGCAGCTTAGGGGTTCGACTAGCGGGAGGTGGAGATACGCAGTATTTT. Its protein product is CASSLGVRLAGGGDTQYF.

This clonotype was seen at least ten times. This chain connects TRBV5-1 to TRBJ1-1; 8 bases line up with TRBD1. Germline loops: CDR1 SGHRS, CDR2 YFSETQ. This CDR3 contains 15 residues. Unmatched junction bases numbered 6, after V lost 5 bases and J lost 0 bases. The CDR3 spells CASSAAGGMNTEAFF. The CDR3, as DNA: TGCGCCAGCAGTGCGGCAGGGGGCATGAACACTGAAGCTTTCTTT.

This clonotype has a count of ten or more. This rearrangement joins TRBV7-6 to TRBJ2-5, with D unresolved. This CDR3 region has 15 residues. CDR1 SGHVS and CDR2 FNYEAQ come from the germline V gene. With 4 bases removed from V and 5 bases from J, the gap between germline ends came to 17 bases. The CDR3 DNA reads TGTGCCAGCAGCTCTTCTGCCACGCCCTGGGAGACCCAGTACTTC. Translating gives CASSSSATPWETQYF.

The chain employs TRBV6-1 and TRBJ2-3; D possibly corresponds to TRBD1 (6 bases). CDR1 is MNHNS, CDR2 SASEGT, per germline. The ends were cut back, 5 bases at V and 0 bases at J, with 21 bases in the middle. The CDR3 loop spans 18 amino acids. CDR3 nucleotide sequence: TGTGCCAGCAGTACTCCTCCCGCCGGGACACTTAGCACAGATACGCAGTATTTT. This translates into CASSTPPAGTLSTDTQYF.

This clonotype occurred many times. The chain links TRBV7-8 to TRBJ1-5; 9 bases agree with TRBD1. This CDR3 is 16 amino acids long. The V and J ends lost 3 bases and 7 bases, in that order; junction bases with no gene match: 10. Germline V gene sequence: CDR1 SGHVS, CDR2 FQNEAQ. For the CDR3, the DNA is TGTGCCAGCAGCTTCACTCCGGGACAGGGAGGACAGCCCCAGCATTTT. As protein: CASSFTPGQGGQPQHF.

The chain carries TRBV20-1 and TRBJ2-1, with 7 bases fitting TRBD2. In germline, CDR1 is DFQATT, CDR2 SNEGSKA (reference sequence). This CDR3 is 16 amino acids long. J lost 5 bases, V lost 1 base, and 11 bases had no gene match. The CDR3 nucleotides read TGCAGTGCTAGAGTACTTACGGGAGGACCAAACAATGAGCAGTTCTTC. Translated: CSARVLTGGPNNEQFF.

This clonotype was recorded a few times. This rearrangement joins TRBV5-1 to TRBJ1-3; maybe TRBD1 (5 bases). The V end was cut by 4 bases, the J end by 2 bases, with 19 bases between. The CDR3 runs to 17 residues. CDR1 and CDR2 (germline): SGHRS, YFSETQ. For the CDR3, the DNA is TGCGCCAGCAGCCCCGCACCCGCCGACAGCACTGGAAACACCATATATTTT. Translating gives CASSPAPADSTGNTIYF.

This clonotype was seen a handful of times. In DNA, the CDR3 is TGCAGTGCACTACAGGGCTCTAACACTGAAGCTTTCTTT. Its translation: CSALQGSNTEAFF. The V gene is TRBV20-1, the J gene TRBJ1-1; D is possibly TRBD1 (6 bases). The CDR3 is 13 amino acids. Trimming took 6 bases from V and 2 from J, leaving 13 bases between them. CDR1 and CDR2 (germline): DFQATT, SNEGSKA (reference sequence).

This chain connects TRBV20-1 to TRBJ2-7; D is ambiguous. Trimming left V 5 bases short and J 0 bases short, with 11 bases between. The CDR3 has 13 residues. Germline assignment: CDR1 DFQATT and CDR2 SNEGSKA (reference sequence). This chain's CDR3 is CSAFRLASYEQYF. For the CDR3, the DNA is TGCAGTGCTTTCAGACTGGCCTCCTACGAGCAGTACTTC.

V is TRBV5-1 and J is TRBJ2-3; weak D call: TRBD2 (6 bases). Germline V gene data show CDR1 as SGHRS and CDR2 as YFSETQ. The V and J ends lost 6 bases and 1 base respectively, with 15 bases between them. The CDR3 is made up of 15 amino acids. CDR3 in amino acids: CASTIGGWGTDTQYF. The DNA of the CDR3 is TGCGCCAGCACCATCGGGGGATGGGGCACAGATACGCAGTATTTT. Filled out from reference TRBV5-1 and TRBJ2-3, the complete variable domain reads KAGVTQTPRYLIKTRGQQVTLSCSPISGHRSVSWYQQTPGQGLQFLFEYFSETQRNKGNFPGRFSGRQFSNSRSEMNVSTLELGDSALYLCASTIGGWGTDTQYFGPGTRLTVL.

There are a few counts of this clonotype. The J gene is TRBJ2-3, the V gene TRBV7-9; 9 positions agree with TRBD2. The V and J ends lost 6 bases and 4 bases, in that order; junction bases with no gene match: 11. Germline assignment: CDR1 SEHNR and CDR2 FQNEAQ (reference sequence). This CDR3 region has 16 residues. This chain's CDR3 is CASRISGSGSADTQYF. CDR3 sequence (DNA): TGTGCCAGCAGGATTAGCGGGAGCGGTTCCGCAGATACGCAGTATTTT.

In its sample, this clonotype was seen a few times. This chain uses TRBV2 with TRBJ2-5; no reliable D call. The CDR3 spans 12 residues. The germline V gene encodes CDR1 SNHLY and CDR2 FYNNEI. V lost 9 bases to trimming and J lost 5 bases, with 13 bases between them. This chain's CDR3 is CASLNKGETQYF. DNA of the CDR3: TGTGCCAGTCTAAATAAGGGCGAGACCCAGTACTTC.

The chain has TRBV5-5 and TRBJ2-3; D perhaps matches TRBD2 (6 bases). CDR1 is SGHKS, CDR2 YYEKEE, per germline (reference sequence). This CDR3 spans 17 amino acids. V lost 2 bases and J 2 bases, leaving 18 bases between the germline ends. CDR3 loop: CASSLRNGRGNTDTQYF. DNA for the CDR3: TGTGCCAGCAGCTTAAGGAATGGACGGGGGAACACAGATACGCAGTATTTT.

The gene calls are TRBV7-6 and TRBJ2-1; the match to TRBD2 covers 14 bases. This CDR3 has 16 amino acids. Trimming cost V 5 bases and J 6 bases; bases outside gene matches: 6. Looked up from germline, CDR1 is SGHVS and CDR2 is FNYEAQ. CDR3 amino acids: CASSPKGLAGANEQFF. The DNA for the CDR3 is TGTGCCAGCAGCCCGAAGGGACTAGCGGGAGCCAATGAGCAGTTCTTC. The full variable domain, its missing parts supplied by reference TRBV7-6 and TRBJ2-1, is GAGVSQSPRYKVTKRGQDVALRCDPISGHVSLYWYRQALGQGPEFLTYFNYEAQQDKSGLPNDRFSAERPEGSISTLTIQRTEQRDSAMYRCASSPKGLAGANEQFFGPGTRLTVL.

The J gene is TRBJ1-6, the V gene TRBV18, with a tentative D call TRBD1 (5 bases). Germline V CDR1 and CDR2: KGHSH, LQKENI. The V and J ends lost 6 bases and 12 bases respectively, with 15 bases between them. The CDR3 covers 13 residues. The CDR3: CASSSSLDKPLHF. Here the CDR3 DNA reads TGTGCCAGCTCGTCATCTCTGGACAAACCCCTCCACTTT.

This clonotype showed up just once. This chain links TRBV7-3 with TRBJ2-7, with D possibly matching TRBD2 (7 bases). The length of the CDR3 is 19 residues. V shed 1 base and J shed 2 bases, with 24 bases lying between them. Germline CDR1 reads SGHTA; CDR2 reads FQGTGA. CDR3 nucleotides: TGTGCCAGCAGCTTAATAGGGGGGGCGGATCAGCCCCCGACCTACGAGCAGTACTTC. This codes for CASSLIGGADQPPTYEQYF.

As for this clonotype: Since a much larger clone is just one base distant, this may be a read error. The chain has TRBV6-2 or TRBV6-3 and TRBJ2-3; no reliable D call. The CDR3 contains 13 residues. The germline gives CDR1 MNHEY, CDR2 SVGEGT. The CDR3 sequence: CVSSLTSGDTQYF. The CDR3 DNA is TGTGTCAGCAGTTTAACGTCGGGTGATACGCAGTATTTT.

Only a few counts were recorded for this clonotype. The J gene is TRBJ2-1, the V gene TRBV28, with a tentative D call TRBD2 (5 bases). Trimming cost V 1 base and J 0 bases, with 10 bases left between them. This CDR3 has 16 residues. In germline, CDR1 is MDHEN, CDR2 SYDVKM. DNA of the CDR3: TGTGCCAGCAGTTTATCGGACTCGAGCTCCTACAATGAGCAGTTCTTC. Its protein product is CASSLSDSSSYNEQFF.

This clonotype came up a few times. The chain has TRBV2 and TRBJ1-4; D not certain. V lost 8 bases to trimming and J lost 7 bases, with 20 bases between them. This CDR3 comprises 15 residues. The germline V gene has CDR1 SNHLY and CDR2 FYNNEI. The chain's CDR3 is CASEPDFNWGEKLFF. CDR3 DNA sequence: TGTGCCAGCGAGCCAGACTTCAATTGGGGTGAAAAACTGTTTTTT.

The chain is built from TRBV20-1 and TRBJ1-5; 8 bases are a match to TRBD1. CDR1 and CDR2 (germline): DFQATT, SNEGSKA (reference sequence). This CDR3 comprises 15 residues. J was trimmed by 4 bases and V by 1 base; bases with no gene match: 6. CDR3 DNA: TGCAGTGCTAGAGGGACCAGGGGGCCGAATCAGCCCCAGCATTTT. As protein: CSARGTRGPNQPQHF.